Given below is one T cell receptor beta chain in context. Its antigen is not known. Using immunoSEQ multiplex PCR, the repertoire was profiled, and TCRdb retains in-frame clones only, with some absent. This sample has about 36,000 clones, with under 85% found just once. The data were taken from a study of OX40 agonist ivuxolimab in advanced cancers. On the study more broadly: Prior therapy, whether anti-PD-1, anti-PD-L1 or anti-CTLA-4, was allowed, and 40% had some. Findings and limits, study-wide: Within 6 weeks, CD4+ and CD8+ blood T cells expanded clonally at 0.1 to 3.0 mg/kg. In the 0.1-3.0 mg/kg groups, partial responders showed among the lowest expansion. Averaged across samples, CD8+ T cells carried more expanded clones than CD4+ did.

Sequenced here: CD4+ or CD8+ T cells sorted from blood, sampled in a trial of the OX40 agonist ivuxolimab. This receptor was identified in an adult with an advanced solid tumor such as melanoma, head and neck, liver or kidney cancer.

The CDR3 DNA follows: TGTGCCAGCAGCAGAGCAGGGGTGCAAGAGACCCAGTACTTC. Translated, it gives CASSRAGVQETQYF. The chain carries TRBV7-2 and TRBJ2-5; a weak D match, TRBD1 (6 bases). This CDR3 spans 14 amino acids. V was clipped by 5 bases and J by 2 bases, with 12 bases between them. The germline V gene has CDR1 SGHTA and CDR2 FQGNSA.